The clone carrying this T cell receptor beta chain was observed many times. The antigen remains unidentified. This record belongs to a study of neurological immune-mediated disorders. Study-wide results and limits: None of the CDR3 amino acid sequences of expanded clones recurred across subjects, suggesting private repertoires in all groups.

CDR3 size: 14 residues. Trimming shortened V by 2 bases and J by 4 bases, and 11 bases separated the two germline ends. Germline V lookup: CDR1 SGHRS, CDR2 YFSETQ. TCRdb re-called the 5' RACE reads through MiXCR, storing one row per CDR3 protein. The table includes about 52,000 distinct CDR3 sequences, roughly 3.5% detected once. V is TRBV5-1 and J is TRBJ2-3; either TRBD1 or TRBD2 may supply D (6 bases each). This clonotype originated in a man younger than 40 with multiple sclerosis. Sequenced: PBMCs. In nucleotides, the CDR3 is TGCGCCAGCAGCTTAAGGGGGGAGGCAGATACGCAGTATTTT. Its protein is CASSLRGEADTQYF.